This T cell receptor (beta chain) was observed in a study of T cells after yellow fever vaccination. Study-level points and caveats: Contamination of FACS-sorted repertoires by abundant clonotypes from the bulk population could occur.

This clonotype has a count of ten or more. Its specificity is unknown. Germline V gene lookup returns CDR1 KGHDR and CDR2 SFDVKD. The CDR3 spans 16 residues. The V gene end was trimmed by 3 bases and the J gene end by 4 bases; junction bases not matched to a gene: 7. TCRdb redid the calling of the 5' RACE reads with MiXCR, one entry per CDR3 protein. The data contain approximately 120,000 distinct CDR3 sequences, under 8% of them singletons. This sample comprised CD4+ T cells sorted from PBMCs, obtained 9 to 11 days after the first yellow fever vaccination. The origin of this receptor is a man aged 18 to 30 who received the YFV17D yellow fever vaccine. J is TRBJ2-3 and V is TRBV24-1; 9 bases align to TRBD1. The DNA of the CDR3 is TGTGCCACCAGTGATACCGGGACAGGGAGCCCAGATACGCAGTATTTT. It is translated as CATSDTGTGSPDTQYF.